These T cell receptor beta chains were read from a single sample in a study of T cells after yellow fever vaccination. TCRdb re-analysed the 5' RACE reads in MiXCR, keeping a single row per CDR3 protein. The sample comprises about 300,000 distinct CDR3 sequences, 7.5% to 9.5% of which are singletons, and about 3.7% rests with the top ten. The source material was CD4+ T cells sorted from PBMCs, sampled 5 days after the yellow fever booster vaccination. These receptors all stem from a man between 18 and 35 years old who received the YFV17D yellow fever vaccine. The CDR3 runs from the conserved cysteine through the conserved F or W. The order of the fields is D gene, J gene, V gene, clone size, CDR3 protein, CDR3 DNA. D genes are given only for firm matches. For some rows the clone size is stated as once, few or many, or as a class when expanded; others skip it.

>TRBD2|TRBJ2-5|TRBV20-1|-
CSAASGAYQETQYF
TGCAGTGCTGCTAGCGGGGCGTACCAAGAGACCCAGTACTTC
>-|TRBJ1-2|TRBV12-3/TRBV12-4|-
CASSFQTWGYTF
TGTGCCAGCAGTTTTCAGACTTGGGGCTACACCTTC
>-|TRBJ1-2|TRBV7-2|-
CASSRVLIPDYGYTF
TGTGCCAGCAGCCGGGTCCTAATACCCGACTATGGCTACACCTTC
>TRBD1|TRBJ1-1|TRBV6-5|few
CASSRQGLRTEAFF
TGTGCCAGCAGCCGACAGGGGTTGCGAACTGAAGCTTTCTTT
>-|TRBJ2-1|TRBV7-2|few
CASSLVGGSGNEQFF
TGTGCCAGCAGCTTGGTGGGGGGCTCAGGGAATGAGCAGTTCTTC
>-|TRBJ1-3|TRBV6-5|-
CASSYSPPVSGNTIYF
TGTGCCAGCAGTTACTCCCCCCCGGTTTCTGGAAACACCATATATTTT
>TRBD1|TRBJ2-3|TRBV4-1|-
CASSQVRTGSGTDTQYF
TGCGCCAGCAGCCAAGTTAGGACAGGGAGTGGCACAGATACGCAGTATTTT
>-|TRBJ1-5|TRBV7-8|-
CASSPRRVGEQPQHF
TGTGCCAGCAGCCCGAGAAGGGTCGGGGAGCAGCCCCAGCATTTT
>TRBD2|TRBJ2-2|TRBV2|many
CASTAGGFFTGELFF
TGTGCCAGCACCGCCGGGGGGTTCTTTACCGGGGAGCTGTTTTTT
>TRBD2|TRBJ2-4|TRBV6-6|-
CASSRGAGNIQYF
TGTGCCAGCAGCCGGGGAGCGGGGAACATTCAGTACTTC
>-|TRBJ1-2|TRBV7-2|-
CASSLGGAGEGYGYTF
TGTGCCAGCAGCCTAGGGGGGGCAGGGGAAGGCTATGGCTACACCTTC
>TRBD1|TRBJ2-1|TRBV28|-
CASSSGQGVSSYNEQFF
TGTGCCAGCAGTTCGGGACAGGGAGTAAGCTCCTACAATGAGCAGTTCTTC
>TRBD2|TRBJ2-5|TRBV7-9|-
CASSPGLAGLETQYF
TGTGCCAGCAGCCCGGGACTAGCGGGGTTGGAGACCCAGTACTTC
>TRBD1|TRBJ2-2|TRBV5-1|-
CASSLKTGDGTGELFF
TGCGCCAGCAGCCTCAAGACAGGGGACGGCACCGGGGAGCTGTTTTTT
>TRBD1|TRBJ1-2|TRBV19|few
CASSIPGQGTDYGYTF
TGTGCCAGTAGTATCCCGGGACAGGGAACGGACTATGGCTACACCTTC
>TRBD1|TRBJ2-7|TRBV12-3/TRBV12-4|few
CASSLSDRVYSYEQYF
TGTGCCAGCAGCCTCTCGGACAGGGTGTACTCCTACGAGCAGTACTTC
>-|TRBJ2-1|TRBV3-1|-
CASSLTWGGEQFF
TGTGCCAGCAGCCTCACATGGGGTGGTGAGCAGTTCTTC
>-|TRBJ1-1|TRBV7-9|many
CAGQQGGMNTEAFF
TGTGCCGGGCAACAGGGAGGGATGAACACTGAAGCTTTCTTT
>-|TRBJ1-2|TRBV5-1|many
CASSLQDYLGYTF
TGCGCCAGCAGCTTACAGGACTACCTAGGCTACACCTTC
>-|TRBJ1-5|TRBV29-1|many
CSVRENSNQPQHF
TGCAGCGTTAGGGAGAATAGCAATCAGCCCCAGCATTTT
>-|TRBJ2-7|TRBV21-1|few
CASSKLKRQGYEQYF
TGTGCCAGCAGCAAATTAAAAAGACAGGGGTACGAGCAGTACTTC
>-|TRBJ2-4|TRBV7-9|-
CASSRLGREYF
TGTGCCAGCAGCCGGTTGGGTAGGGAGTACTTC
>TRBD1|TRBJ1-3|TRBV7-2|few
CASSLVVLSDRGRNTIYF
TGTGCCAGCAGCTTAGTGGTTTTGTCGGACAGGGGTCGGAACACCATATATTTT
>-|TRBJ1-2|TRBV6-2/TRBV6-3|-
CASSPGPF
TGTGCCAGCAGTCCGGGCCCCTTC
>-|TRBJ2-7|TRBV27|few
CASSLTRTHSYEQYF
TGTGCCAGCAGTCTCACCAGGACCCATTCCTACGAGCAGTACTTC
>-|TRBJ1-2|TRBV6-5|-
CASSYSGGAGNYGYTF
TGTGCCAGCAGTTACTCAGGGGGGGCAGGGAACTATGGCTACACCTTC
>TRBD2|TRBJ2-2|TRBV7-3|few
CASSFTSVTGELFF
TGTGCCAGCAGCTTTACTAGCGTCACCGGGGAGCTGTTTTTT
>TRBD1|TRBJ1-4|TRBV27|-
CASSDQGARGKLFF
TGTGCCAGCAGTGACCAGGGGGCTAGGGGAAAACTGTTTTTT